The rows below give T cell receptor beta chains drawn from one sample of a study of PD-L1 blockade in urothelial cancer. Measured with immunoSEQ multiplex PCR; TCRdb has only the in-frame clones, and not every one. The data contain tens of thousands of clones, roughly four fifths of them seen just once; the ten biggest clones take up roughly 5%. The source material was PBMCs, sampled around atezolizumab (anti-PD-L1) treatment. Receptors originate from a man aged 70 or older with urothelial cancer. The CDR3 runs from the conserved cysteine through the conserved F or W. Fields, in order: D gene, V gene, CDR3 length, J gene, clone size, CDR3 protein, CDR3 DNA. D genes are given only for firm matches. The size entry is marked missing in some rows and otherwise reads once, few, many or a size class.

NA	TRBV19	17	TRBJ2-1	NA	CASNPLGAESSYNEQFF	TGTGCCAGTAACCCTTTGGGAGCGGAGAGCTCCTACAATGAGCAGTTCTTC
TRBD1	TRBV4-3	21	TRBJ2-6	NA	CASSHSTLLGQGISGANVLTF	TGCGCCAGCAGCCATTCCACCCTCCTCGGACAGGGGATCTCTGGGGCCAACGTCCTGACTTTC
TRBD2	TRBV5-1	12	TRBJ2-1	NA	CASSQERGEQFF	TGCGCCAGCAGCCAAGAGCGGGGAGAGCAGTTCTTC
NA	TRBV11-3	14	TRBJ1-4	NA	CASSSTLGREKLFF	TGTGCCAGCAGCTCGACCCTAGGAAGGGAAAAACTGTTTTTT
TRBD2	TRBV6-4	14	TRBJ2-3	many	CASSASGSPDTQYF	TGTGCCAGCAGTGCTAGCGGGAGCCCAGATACGCAGTATTTT
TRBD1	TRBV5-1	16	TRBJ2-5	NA	CASSSNPRGLGETQYF	TGCGCCAGCAGTTCGAATCCCAGGGGGCTCGGGGAGACCCAGTACTTC
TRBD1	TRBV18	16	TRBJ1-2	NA	CASSLSTGGADYGYTF	TGTGCCAGCTCACTCTCGACAGGGGGCGCGGACTATGGCTACACCTTC
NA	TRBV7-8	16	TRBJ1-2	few	CASSLGVRRGNYGYTF	TGTGCCAGCAGCTTAGGAGTTAGACGGGGAAACTATGGCTACACCTTC
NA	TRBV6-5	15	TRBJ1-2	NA	CASSYGGEVGYGYTF	TGTGCCAGCAGTTACGGGGGGGAGGTAGGGTATGGCTACACCTTC
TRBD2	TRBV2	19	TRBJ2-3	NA	CASQYPKTSGGASTDTQYF	TGTGCCAGCCAATATCCAAAAACTAGCGGGGGGGCTAGCACAGATACGCAGTATTTT
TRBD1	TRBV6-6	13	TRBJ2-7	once	CASSGTGRYEQYF	TGTGCCAGCAGTGGGACAGGGCGCTACGAGCAGTACTTC
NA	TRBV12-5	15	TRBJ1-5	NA	CASGFGEGAFQPQHF	TGTGCTAGTGGTTTCGGAGAAGGGGCATTTCAGCCCCAGCATTTT
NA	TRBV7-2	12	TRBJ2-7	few	CASSLSSYEQYF	TGTGCCAGCAGCCTTAGTTCCTACGAGCAGTACTTC
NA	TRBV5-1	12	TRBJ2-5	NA	CASSPQGETQYF	TGCGCCAGCAGCCCCCAGGGGGAGACCCAGTACTTC
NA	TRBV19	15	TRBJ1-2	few	CASSKEPSRTPGYTF	TGTGCCAGTAGTAAGGAGCCCTCCCGGACTCCCGGCTACACCTTC
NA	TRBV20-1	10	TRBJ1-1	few	CSAGQSSAFF	TGCAGTGCAGGACAGTCCTCAGCTTTCTTT
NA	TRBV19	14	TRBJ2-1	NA	CASSIGGGGREQFF	TGTGCCAGTAGTATAGGGGGAGGCGGGCGTGAGCAGTTCTTC
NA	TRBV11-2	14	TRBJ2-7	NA	CASSHRTGVEEQYF	TGTGCCAGCAGCCATAGGACGGGGGTGGAAGAGCAGTACTTC
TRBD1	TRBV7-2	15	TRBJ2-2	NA	CASEGAAGRTGELFF	TGTGCCAGCGAGGGGGCCGCCGGACGGACCGGGGAGCTGTTTTTT
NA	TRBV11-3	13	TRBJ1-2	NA	CASSLVKGDGYTF	TGTGCCAGCAGCTTAGTAAAGGGGGATGGCTACACCTTC
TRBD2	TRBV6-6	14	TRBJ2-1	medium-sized	CASSTGAGEDEQFF	TGTGCCAGCAGCACAGGAGCGGGAGAAGATGAGCAGTTCTTC
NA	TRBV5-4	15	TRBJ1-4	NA	CASSLSPTTNEKLFF	TGTGCCAGCAGCTTGAGTCCTACAACTAATGAAAAACTGTTTTTT
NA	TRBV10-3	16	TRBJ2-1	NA	CAITNPGMGSYNEQFF	TGTGCCATCACCAACCCAGGGATGGGTTCCTACAATGAGCAGTTCTTC
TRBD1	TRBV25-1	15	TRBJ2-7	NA	CASRPRAGGTYEQYF	TGTGCCAGCAGGCCCCGAGCAGGGGGCACCTACGAGCAGTACTTC
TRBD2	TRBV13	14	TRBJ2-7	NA	CASRRAGGAWEQYF	TGTGCCAGCAGAAGAGCGGGGGGGGCCTGGGAGCAGTACTTC
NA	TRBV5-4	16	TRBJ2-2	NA	CASSLVAGGNTGELFF	TGTGCCAGCAGCTTGGTAGCAGGAGGGAACACCGGGGAGCTGTTTTTT
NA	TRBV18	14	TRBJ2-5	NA	CASSLSGNQETQYF	TGTGCCAGCTCACTTAGCGGAAACCAAGAGACCCAGTACTTC
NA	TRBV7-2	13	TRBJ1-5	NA	CASSLKSGQPQHF	TGTGCCAGCAGCTTAAAGTCGGGTCAGCCCCAGCATTTT
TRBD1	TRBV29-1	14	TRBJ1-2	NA	CSVDRDRGTYGYTF	TGCAGCGTTGACAGGGACAGGGGAACCTATGGCTACACCTTC
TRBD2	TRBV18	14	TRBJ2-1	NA	CASSTTSGGDEQFF	TGTGCCAGCTCAACCACTAGCGGGGGCGATGAGCAGTTCTTC
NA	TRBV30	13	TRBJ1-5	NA	CAWRDRSNQPQHF	TGTGCCTGGAGAGACAGGAGCAATCAGCCCCAGCATTTT
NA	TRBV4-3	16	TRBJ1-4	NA	CASSPRGGSLNEKLFF	TGCGCCAGCAGCCCAAGGGGGGGCAGTCTTAATGAAAAACTGTTTTTT
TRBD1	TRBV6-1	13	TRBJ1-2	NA	CASNTGGGYGYTF	TGTGCCAGCAATACAGGGGGCGGCTATGGCTACACCTTC
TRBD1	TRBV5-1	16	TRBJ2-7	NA	CASSSVPGQGGYEQYF	TGCGCCAGCAGCTCAGTCCCGGGACAGGGCGGCTACGAGCAGTACTTC
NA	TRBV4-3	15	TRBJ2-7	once	CASSQTQGATYEQYF	TGCGCCAGCAGCCAAACACAGGGCGCTACCTACGAGCAGTACTTC
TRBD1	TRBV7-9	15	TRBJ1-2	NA	CASSREGQELYGYTF	TGTGCCAGCAGCCGAGAAGGACAGGAGTTGTATGGCTACACCTTC
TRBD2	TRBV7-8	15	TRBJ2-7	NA	CASSHGTSGNYEQYF	TGTGCCAGCAGCCACGGGACTAGCGGGAACTACGAGCAGTACTTC
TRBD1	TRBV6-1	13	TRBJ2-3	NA	CASSGDRGDTQYF	TGTGCCAGCAGTGGCGACAGGGGGGATACGCAGTATTTT
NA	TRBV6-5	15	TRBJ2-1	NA	CASSPPPGRGKEQFF	TGTGCCAGCAGCCCCCCCCCAGGAAGGGGCAAAGAGCAGTTCTTC
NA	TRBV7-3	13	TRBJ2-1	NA	CASSLNPNNEQFF	TGTGCCAGCAGCTTAAATCCTAATAATGAGCAGTTCTTC
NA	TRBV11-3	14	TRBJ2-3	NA	CASTTGKATDTQYF	TGTGCCAGCACCACAGGGAAAGCGACAGATACGCAGTATTTT
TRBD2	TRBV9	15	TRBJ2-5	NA	CASSLGGQRGGSQYF	TGTGCCAGCAGCCTCGGGGGTCAGCGGGGGGGCTCCCAGTACTTC